A selection of T cell receptor beta chains follows, all from one sample in a study of blood T cells in healthy people across ages. TCRdb fed the 5' RACE reads into MiXCR, producing one record per CDR3 protein. The table records approximately 800,000 distinct CDR3 sequences, about 55% of them present only once. The sequenced material came from blood. These TCRs come from a man of 80 years or more in good health. Both conserved end residues are part of each CDR3. D genes are given only for firm matches. Size is omitted from some rows. Given values are once, few, many or a class for expanded clones.

d_call: NA; j_call: TRBJ2-5; clone_size: NA; v_call: TRBV11-2; cdr3_aa: CASSLANPGTWGTQYF; cdr3_nt: TGTGCCAGCAGCTTAGCGAACCCGGGGACATGGGGGACCCAGTACTTC
d_call: NA; j_call: TRBJ1-2; clone_size: NA; v_call: TRBV27; cdr3_aa: CASQPGASANYGYTF; cdr3_nt: TGTGCCTCTCAGCCCGGGGCTTCAGCTAACTATGGCTACACCTTC
d_call: NA; j_call: TRBJ2-3; clone_size: NA; v_call: TRBV3-1; cdr3_aa: CASSQDRAGNRYAYF; cdr3_nt: TGTGCCAGCAGCCAAGATCGGGCAGGGAACAGATACGCGTATTTT
d_call: TRBD1; j_call: TRBJ2-7; clone_size: NA; v_call: TRBV18; cdr3_aa: CASSQWDRGSYEQYF; cdr3_nt: TGTGCCAGCTCACAATGGGACAGGGGCTCCTACGAGCAGTACTTC
d_call: NA; j_call: TRBJ2-5; clone_size: NA; v_call: TRBV21-1; cdr3_aa: CASSKGALREQYF; cdr3_nt: TGTGCCAGCAGCAAGGGGGCTCTCAGGGAGCAGTACTTC
d_call: NA; j_call: TRBJ2-7; clone_size: NA; v_call: TRBV28; cdr3_aa: CASSGGRRPRYYEQYF; cdr3_nt: TGTGCCAGCAGTGGGGGACGACGACCGAGATACTACGAGCAGTACTTC
d_call: NA; j_call: TRBJ1-2; clone_size: few; v_call: TRBV7-9; cdr3_aa: CASSPGRENGYTF; cdr3_nt: TGTGCCAGCAGCCCCGGACGGGAGAATGGCTACACCTTC
d_call: NA; j_call: TRBJ2-5; clone_size: NA; v_call: TRBV5-1; cdr3_aa: CASSLGASYNEQYF; cdr3_nt: TGCGCCAGCAGCTTGGGCGCCTCCTACAATGAGCAGTACTTC
d_call: NA; j_call: TRBJ1-4; clone_size: NA; v_call: TRBV5-4; cdr3_aa: CASSPETGLEKLFF; cdr3_nt: TGTGCCAGCAGCCCGGAGACAGGACTAGAAAAACTGTTTTTT
d_call: NA; j_call: TRBJ2-7; clone_size: few; v_call: TRBV29-1; cdr3_aa: CSVGRGGDEQYF; cdr3_nt: TGCAGCGTTGGACGGGGCGGGGACGAGCAGTACTTC